This is a list of T cell receptor beta chains from one sample in a study of blood T cell repertoires in COVID-19. Repertoires were generated with immunoSEQ multiplex PCR, while TCRdb's copy carries only in-frame clones and drops some. Seen here are over 250,000 clones, 83% observed once, and the top ten hold approximately 9%. The material sequenced was peripheral blood. These receptor sequences come from a woman between 45 and 60 years old who had recovered from COVID-19. Both conserved end residues are part of each CDR3. The D gene is left open where the match is weak. Not all rows give a size; the values are once, few, many and, for expanded clones, a class.

CDR3 DNA,CDR3 protein,clone size,V gene,D gene,J gene
TGTGCCAGCAGCTTGGCCAGGGGGGTCTACAATGAGCAGTTCTTC,CASSLARGVYNEQFF,-,TRBV5-5,-,TRBJ2-1
TGTGCCAGCAGTAACGACAGGGGGCGGATTTCACCCCTCCACTTT,CASSNDRGRISPLHF,-,TRBV28,TRBD1,TRBJ1-6
TGTGCCAGCAGCGGTGGGGGGGTTGGTCAGCCCCAGCATTTT,CASSGGGVGQPQHF,-,TRBV9,-,TRBJ1-5
TGTGCCACCAGCAGAGTGACGGGAGGGGGAAATGAGCAGTTCTTC,CATSRVTGGGNEQFF,-,TRBV15,TRBD2,TRBJ2-1
TGTGCCAGCAGCCAAGATTCTGGGGGGGCGACAGGAATTTATGGCTACACCTTC,CASSQDSGGATGIYGYTF,-,TRBV14,-,TRBJ1-2
TGTGCCAGCAGTCAACGCGGGGGGGCTGGAACTAATGAAAAACTGTTTTTT,CASSQRGGAGTNEKLFF,-,TRBV6-6,-,TRBJ1-4
TGTGCCAGCGCGACCGTCGGACAGGGATATGAGCAGTACTTC,CASATVGQGYEQYF,-,TRBV19,TRBD1,TRBJ2-7
TGTGCCAGCAGCCAGGGCGGCGAAAAACTGTTTTTT,CASSQGGEKLFF,-,TRBV27,-,TRBJ1-4
TGTGCCTGGAGTGTACTTGGCAGGGAAGATCAGCCCCAGCATTTT,CAWSVLGREDQPQHF,-,TRBV30,-,TRBJ1-5
TGTGCCAGCAGTTTGAGTAAAGCTGGGGCCAACGTCCTGACTTTC,CASSLSKAGANVLTF,-,TRBV28,-,TRBJ2-6
TGTGCCAGCAGAGGGGGGCTGACAGGGGTTCGGTCTGGGGCCAACGTCCTGACTTTC,CASRGGLTGVRSGANVLTF,-,TRBV7-8,TRBD1,TRBJ2-6
TGTGCCAGCAGCGTGCAGGGACTAGCGGGGACCGGGGAGCTGTTTTTT,CASSVQGLAGTGELFF,-,TRBV7-9,TRBD2,TRBJ2-2
TGTGCCAGCAGCCCCCGACAGGGATCCTATAATTCACCCCTCCACTTT,CASSPRQGSYNSPLHF,-,TRBV9,TRBD1,TRBJ1-6
TGTGCCAGTGGGACTAGCGGGAGGTACAATGAGCAGTTCTTC,CASGTSGRYNEQFF,-,TRBV7-2,TRBD2,TRBJ2-1
TGTGCCAGCAGAACTCTAGCGGGAGGTTTAAATGAGCAGTTCTTC,CASRTLAGGLNEQFF,-,TRBV6-4,TRBD2,TRBJ2-1
TGCGCCAGCAGCACAATCTCCGGGACAGGGGTTTACGAGCAGTACTTC,CASSTISGTGVYEQYF,-,TRBV5-1,TRBD1,TRBJ2-7
TGCGCCAGCAGCCTAGCGGGGGGAAACACAGATACGCAGTATTTT,CASSLAGGNTDTQYF,-,TRBV4-3,TRBD2,TRBJ2-3
TGTGCCAGCTCAGGGACTAGCGGGAAGGAGACCCAGTACTTC,CASSGTSGKETQYF,-,TRBV18,TRBD2,TRBJ2-5
TGTGCCAGCAGCATCGGACAGTTCGCTCAGCCCCAGCATTTT,CASSIGQFAQPQHF,-,TRBV5-8,-,TRBJ1-5
TGTGCCAGCAGTTCCACTAGCGGGCCAGCCTACGAGCAGTACTTC,CASSSTSGPAYEQYF,-,TRBV28,TRBD2,TRBJ2-7
TGTGCCAGCACCACAACAGATACGCAGTATTTT,CASTTTDTQYF,-,TRBV2,-,TRBJ2-3
TGTGCCAGTAGTATATCTCCCCTTGCGGGGGTTGGCAATCAGCCCCAGCATTTT,CASSISPLAGVGNQPQHF,-,TRBV19,-,TRBJ1-5
TGTGCCAGCAGTCCCTACACGCCAGGGAATGAAAAACTGTTTTTT,CASSPYTPGNEKLFF,-,TRBV27,-,TRBJ1-4
TGTGCCAGCAGCCAGACTAGCGTACAATACGAGCAGTACTTC,CASSQTSVQYEQYF,-,TRBV25-1,TRBD2,TRBJ2-7
TGTGCCAGTATTCCCAGCGGGGGCACAGATACGCAGTATTTT,CASIPSGGTDTQYF,-,TRBV19,TRBD2,TRBJ2-3
TGTGCCAGCAGCACCCGGTGGGGCAGCACAGATACGCAGTATTTT,CASSTRWGSTDTQYF,-,TRBV7-2,-,TRBJ2-3
TGTGCCAGCAGCTTAGCGGGGGGGGCCAATCAGCCCCAGCATTTT,CASSLAGGANQPQHF,few,TRBV7-2,-,TRBJ1-5
TGTGCCAGCAGCTTAGATCTTTCGCGTTTGGAGCAGTACTTC,CASSLDLSRLEQYF,-,TRBV11-2,-,TRBJ2-7
TGTGCCAGCAGATTGGAGGCCGCCTACAATGAGCAGTTCTTC,CASRLEAAYNEQFF,-,TRBV2,-,TRBJ2-1
TGTGCCAGCATTAGAACAGGGCCCGGGGCCAACGTCCTGACTTTC,CASIRTGPGANVLTF,few,TRBV28,-,TRBJ2-6
TGTGCCAGCAGCCCCCTCGCCGGGACTAGCGGGAGCTACGAGCAGTACTTC,CASSPLAGTSGSYEQYF,-,TRBV28,TRBD2,TRBJ2-7
TGCGCCAGTAACGGACAGGCAAACACCGGGGAGCTGTTTTTT,CASNGQANTGELFF,once,TRBV5-1,TRBD1,TRBJ2-2
TGTGCCAGCAGTTTATCGGCCAGGCTCGAAGCTTTCTTT,CASSLSARLEAFF,-,TRBV27,-,TRBJ1-1
TGCGCCAGCAGCCAAGAGGAAGCGGGAGGGCGGACCTACGAGCAGTACTTC,CASSQEEAGGRTYEQYF,-,TRBV4-1,TRBD2,TRBJ2-7
TGTGCCAGCAGTCCTGAGACAGGCCATCAGCCCCAGCATTTT,CASSPETGHQPQHF,-,TRBV5-5,-,TRBJ1-5
TGTGCCAGCAGCTTAGGGACAGCTGGGCTCAACTATGGCTACACCTTC,CASSLGTAGLNYGYTF,-,TRBV7-9,-,TRBJ1-2
TGTGCCAGCAGCGCCGGACAGGGAATATACTTC,CASSAGQGIYF,-,TRBV9,TRBD1,TRBJ2-7
TGTGCCAGCAGTTTATTGAAGGGGGAGCAGTACTTC,CASSLLKGEQYF,few,TRBV28,-,TRBJ2-7
TGTGCCAGCAGTGACACAGGGGGTCCTGGCTACACCTTC,CASSDTGGPGYTF,-,TRBV27,TRBD1,TRBJ1-2
TGCGCCAGCAGCATAGGACAGGGAGGCGGTGTCAGCACTGAAGCTTTCTTT,CASSIGQGGGVSTEAFF,once,TRBV5-1,TRBD1,TRBJ1-1
TGTGCCAGCAGCTTGGGTCTAGCGGGGATAAGCTCCTACGAGCAGTACTTC,CASSLGLAGISSYEQYF,-,TRBV7-2,TRBD2,TRBJ2-7
TGCGCCAGCGGAAAACAGGGGAACGGCTACAATGAGCAGTTCTTC,CASGKQGNGYNEQFF,-,TRBV5-1,TRBD1,TRBJ2-1
TGTGCCAGCAGCTCAAGAGTTTCCCTTAACAATGAGCAGTTCTTC,CASSSRVSLNNEQFF,once,TRBV27,-,TRBJ2-1
TGTGCCAGCAGTGTAAGGACTAGCGGGAGGGAGCAGTTCTTC,CASSVRTSGREQFF,-,TRBV2,TRBD2,TRBJ2-1
TGTGCCAGCAGTGTCGGGACAGGCGGCTACAATGAGCAGTTCTTC,CASSVGTGGYNEQFF,-,TRBV2,TRBD1,TRBJ2-1
TGTGCCAGCAGCCCACAGGGGAGTTTGAACACTGAAGCTTTCTTT,CASSPQGSLNTEAFF,once,TRBV7-9,TRBD1,TRBJ1-1
TGTGCCAGCAGCTTAAGGCTAGCGGGAGGAGGAGGCGAGCAGTACTTC,CASSLRLAGGGGEQYF,-,TRBV7-2,TRBD2,TRBJ2-7
TGTGCCAGCAGCTTAGCGTCGGGGTCGAACAATCAGCCCCAGCATTTT,CASSLASGSNNQPQHF,-,TRBV7-9,-,TRBJ1-5
TGTGCCAGCAGCTTTTCTAGCGAACTGAACACCGGGGAGCTGTTTTTT,CASSFSSELNTGELFF,-,TRBV11-3,-,TRBJ2-2